What follows describes a single TCR beta chain. Its antigen is not identified. If patients had autoimmune disease history or systemic immunosuppression, they were excluded. These data come from a study of OX40 agonist ivuxolimab in advanced cancers. About the research overall: Intravenous ivuxolimab at 0.01 to 10 mg/kg was given to patients every 2 weeks.

Between the trimmed V and J ends, which lost 4 bases and 8 bases, there was a span of 15 bases. The CDR3 is 13 amino acids. The germline V gene has CDR1 SGHRS and CDR2 YFSETQ. Assay used: immunoSEQ multiplex PCR; TCRdb lists only in-frame clones, some missing. Altogether around 70,000 clones are present, approximately 85% being singletons, with the ten largest covering about 6.9%. General study results and limits: Patients who responded partially at 0.1-3.0 mg/kg showed clonal expansion ranking among the lowest.

V is TRBV5-1 and J is TRBJ1-2, with D tentatively TRBD1 (6 bases). The TCR sequence derives from an adult with an advanced solid tumor such as melanoma, head and neck, liver or kidney cancer. Sample: CD4+ or CD8+ T cells sorted from blood, taken in a trial of the OX40 agonist ivuxolimab. CDR3 in amino acids: CASSPGDNGGYTF. CDR3 bases: TGCGCCAGCAGCCCCGGGGACAACGGGGGCTACACCTTC.